This T cell receptor (beta chain) came from a study of blood T cell repertoires in COVID-19. The wider study: Sites in the United States, Italy and Spain provided acute and convalescent COVID-19 samples. The cDNA or gDNA used as material had been derived from T cells, B-cell-depleted T cells, or PBMCs.

Clones were sequenced by immunoSEQ multiplex PCR, and TCRdb holds only the in-frame ones, with some missing. The sample has about 170,000 clones, 84% seen once. Seattle cases were enrolled at active infection and followed longitudinally. V was cut by 4 bases and J by 1 base, with 10 bases left in between. The CDR3 runs 14 residues. Per the germline V gene, CDR1 is SGHTA and CDR2 is FQGTGA. V usage is TRBV7-3 and J usage is TRBJ1-1; tentatively, D is TRBD1 (5 bases). Sequencing was done on a sample of peripheral blood. The receptor was isolated from an elderly woman with COVID-19, enrolled during active disease. CDR3 protein: CASSWGGKNTEAFF. In nucleotides, the CDR3 is TGTGCCAGCAGCTGGGGCGGAAAGAACACTGAAGCTTTCTTT.